The 22 T cell receptor beta chains listed next were all sequenced from one sample in a study of cytomegalovirus exposure and HLA in healthy donors. The PCR contained 60 Vbeta and 13 Jbeta primers. TCRdb's copy holds only in-frame clones and misses some; the assay was immunoSEQ multiplex PCR. Of more than 100,000 clones listed, roughly 78% are singletons. Sequencing used PBMCs. The receptors here all came from a middle-aged man in good health and CMV-seronegative.

The gene calls are TRBV28 and TRBJ1-4; possible D gene TRBD1, 5 bases. Germline CDR1 is MDHEN and CDR2 is SYDVKM. This CDR3 spans 15 amino acids. V lost 3 bases to trimming and J lost 7 bases, with 15 bases between them. The CDR3 DNA is TGTGCCAGCAGTTTGCCGACAGATAGGGGTGAAAAACTGTTTTTT. As protein: CASSLPTDRGEKLFF.

The chain employs TRBV2 and TRBJ1-1; the D gene is possibly TRBD1 (6 bases). Germline CDR1 SNHLY, CDR2 FYNNEI. This CDR3 spans 15 amino acids. V dropped 3 bases and J dropped 3 bases, with 14 bases sitting between them. CDR3 loop: CASSDLGRGYTEAFF. CDR3 nucleotides: TGTGCCAGCAGTGATTTGGGCAGGGGATACACTGAAGCTTTCTTT.

The chain employs TRBV18 and TRBJ2-1; the D gene is possibly TRBD2 (5 bases). Per germline, CDR1 KGHSH and CDR2 LQKENI. The CDR3 runs to 15 residues. V lost 4 bases to trimming and J lost 0 bases, with 10 bases between them. The CDR3 DNA follows: TGTGCCAGCTCACGGAACGGGGACTCCTACAATGAGCAGTTCTTC. Translated: CASSRNGDSYNEQFF.

V is TRBV19 and J is TRBJ2-5; a weak D match, TRBD1 (6 bases). The CDR3 loop spans 13 amino acids. V was cut by 7 bases and J by 2 bases, with 11 bases left in between. In germline, CDR1 is LNHDA, CDR2 SQIVND (reference sequence). CDR3 nucleotides: TGTGCCAGTAACCACGGACAGCAAGAGACCCAGTACTTC. Protein sequence: CASNHGQQETQYF.

The chain has TRBV19 and TRBJ2-5, with TRBD2 matching 7 bases. This CDR3 has 16 amino acids. V was pared by 5 bases and J by 1 base, with 10 bases of the junction left unmatched. CDR1 LNHDA and CDR2 SQIVND come from the germline V gene (reference sequence). In DNA form, the CDR3 reads TGTGCCAGTAGTTTTGGGCAAGCGGGGAGCCAAGAGACCCAGTACTTC. Residues: CASSFGQAGSQETQYF.

The rearrangement links TRBV27 to TRBJ2-3, with TRBD2 identical over 12 bases. CDR1 is MNHEY and CDR2 is SMNVEV in the germline V gene (reference sequence). The CDR3 consists of 17 residues. V shed 2 bases, J shed 3 bases, and the junction held 6 bases outside the gene matches. CDR3 sequence: CASSLASGGARTDTQYF. CDR3 sequence (DNA): TGTGCCAGCAGTTTAGCTAGCGGGGGGGCTAGGACAGATACGCAGTATTTT.

This sequence joins TRBV30 and TRBJ2-1, with TRBD2 matching over 11 bases. The length of the CDR3 is 17 residues. Germline V gene lookup returns CDR1 GTSNPN and CDR2 SVGIG (reference sequence). The V gene end was trimmed by 0 bases and the J gene end by 1 base; junction bases not matched to a gene: 5. The CDR3 reads CAWSVGTSGRSYNEQFF. The CDR3 DNA is TGTGCCTGGAGTGTAGGGACTAGCGGCAGATCCTACAATGAGCAGTTCTTC.

This rearrangement joins TRBV4-1 to TRBJ2-7, with 14 nucleotides matching TRBD2. The germline V gene has CDR1 MGHRA and CDR2 YSYEKL. This CDR3 is 15 amino acids long. The J segment lost 4 bases and the V segment lost 6 bases, leaving 5 bases of the junction unmatched. The DNA for the CDR3 is TGCGCCAGCAGGTACGGACTAGCGGGAGGATACGAGCAGTACTTC. Translating it yields CASRYGLAGGYEQYF.

V usage is TRBV29-1 and J usage is TRBJ2-7; 13 bases match TRBD2. The CDR3 totals 15 residues. Germline CDR1 is SQVTM and CDR2 is ANQGSEA. V shed 3 bases, J shed 3 bases, and the junction held 5 bases outside the gene matches. CDR3 protein: CSVEGLAGKDYEQYF. CDR3 nucleotide sequence: TGCAGCGTTGAGGGACTAGCGGGGAAGGACTACGAGCAGTACTTC.

J is TRBJ2-3 and V is TRBV5-1; D may be TRBD1 (5 bases). Trimming pared 0 bases from V and 2 bases from J, leaving 16 bases between. This CDR3 region has 17 residues. CDR1 is SGHRS and CDR2 is YFSETQ in the germline V gene. The CDR3 is CASSLDWTSPNTDTQYF. The DNA of the CDR3 is TGCGCCAGCAGCTTGGACTGGACATCGCCAAACACAGATACGCAGTATTTT.

This chain connects TRBV4-1 to TRBJ1-1, with TRBD1 identical over 8 bases. V dropped 1 base and J dropped 12; count of bases not matched to a gene: 10. This CDR3 contains 14 residues. Germline values: CDR1 MGHRA, CDR2 YSYEKL. The DNA of the CDR3 is TGCGCCAGCAGCCAAGGGGACAGGTCTGGCCGGTCTTTCTTT. Translated: CASSQGDRSGRSFF.

This rearrangement joins TRBV28 to TRBJ1-2; D is undetermined. The CDR3 runs 13 residues. Germline V gene data show CDR1 as MDHEN and CDR2 as SYDVKM. Trimming took off 3 bases at V and 2 bases at J, with 7 bases between the two ends. The CDR3 DNA sequence: TGTGCCAGCAGTTTTGTCGGGAACTATGGCTACACCTTC. Protein sequence: CASSFVGNYGYTF.

This clone was seen a few times. This sequence joins TRBV5-1 and TRBJ1-2, with TRBD1 identical over 8 bases. The CDR3 sequence is 15 residues long. The junction had 13 bases not matched to a gene; V was cut back by 4 bases and J by 8 bases. Germline CDR1 reads SGHRS; CDR2 reads YFSETQ. CDR3 in DNA: TGCGCCAGCAGCCTCCAAGGACAGGGTTGGGAGGGCTACACCTTC. It translates to CASSLQGQGWEGYTF. Looking up the rest from reference TRBV5-1 and TRBJ1-2 gives the full variable domain: KAGVTQTPRYLIKTRGQQVTLSCSPISGHRSVSWYQQTPGQGLQFLFEYFSETQRNKGNFPGRFSGRQFSNSRSEMNVSTLELGDSALYLCASSLQGQGWEGYTFGSGTRLTVV.

The chain employs TRBV2 and TRBJ1-1, with 8 nucleotides matching TRBD1. Looked up from germline, CDR1 is SNHLY and CDR2 is FYNNEI. This CDR3 comprises 14 residues. The junction had 4 bases not matched to a gene; V was cut back by 6 bases and J by 1 base. The CDR3 DNA reads TGTGCCAGCAGACAGGGGGGAGCGAACACTGAAGCTTTCTTT. It yields the protein CASRQGGANTEAFF.

The chain links TRBV29-1 to TRBJ2-7, with TRBD2 matching 8 bases. Losses at the gene ends were 6 bases for V and 6 bases for J; bases not matched to a gene: 16. In germline, CDR1 is SQVTM, CDR2 ANQGSEA. This CDR3 has 15 residues. Here the CDR3 reads CSVGGVQGTSREQYF. CDR3 nucleotide sequence: TGCAGCGTCGGCGGGGTCCAGGGGACTAGTCGCGAGCAGTACTTC.

This chain joins TRBV19 and TRBJ2-3; tentative D call: TRBD2 (5 bases). CDR1 and CDR2 from the germline V gene are LNHDA and SQIVND (reference sequence). Trimming pared 0 bases from V and 5 bases from J, leaving 6 bases between. CDR3 length: 13 residues. DNA for the CDR3: TGTGCCAGTAGTATAGATCGGGGAGATACGCAGTATTTT. Amino acid sequence: CASSIDRGDTQYF.

V gene TRBV7-2 combines with J gene TRBJ2-7; 11 bases agree with TRBD2. This CDR3 is 15 amino acids long. V trimming: 4 bases; J trimming: 4 bases; junction bases outside the gene matches: 6. Germline V gene sequence: CDR1 SGHTA, CDR2 FQGNSA. CDR3 sequence (DNA): TGTGCCAGCAGCTCGACAGTAGCGGGAGGGTACGAGCAGTACTTC. It specifies CASSSTVAGGYEQYF.

The chain uses TRBV6-5 and TRBJ2-5; D is perhaps TRBD2 (5 bases). Germline CDR1 MNHEY, CDR2 SVGAGI. Trimming took off 2 bases at V and 4 bases at J, with 5 bases between the two ends. The CDR3 totals 12 residues. CDR3 bases: TGTGCCAGCAGTTACCGGGGAGAGACCCAGTACTTC. Translating gives CASSYRGETQYF.

Only a few counts were recorded for this clone. V is TRBV18 and J is TRBJ2-2; TRBD1 matches 7 bases. The CDR3 is made up of 15 amino acids. Losses at the gene ends were 3 bases for V and 6 bases for J; bases not matched to a gene: 7. Germline loops: CDR1 KGHSH, CDR2 LQKENI. The CDR3 bases are TGTGCCAGCTCACCCCCCGGACAGGAGGCCGGGGAGCTGTTTTTT. This codes for CASSPPGQEAGELFF. The variable domain in full, with the rest retrieved from reference TRBV18 and TRBJ2-2, is NAGVMQNPRHLVRRRGQEARLRCSPMKGHSHVYWYRQLPEEGLKFMVYLQKENIIDESGMPKERFSAEFPKEGPSILRIQQVVRGDSAAYFCASSPPGQEAGELFFGEGSRLTVL.

This clone was counted a single time. This chain uses TRBV1 with TRBJ2-1; TRBD2, the table's D call, was not compared with the DNA. TRBV1 is a pseudogene. CDR3 length: 17 amino acids. The CDR3 region is CTSSQGGGPGSYNEQFF. Written as DNA, the CDR3 is TGCACCAGCAGCCAAGGCGGGGGTCCAGGTTCCTACAATGAGCAGTTCTTC.

The rearrangement uses TRBV5-4 and TRBJ1-1, with TRBD1 matching 8 bases. The V and J ends lost 0 bases and 11 bases, in that order; junction bases with no gene match: 9. Looked up from germline, CDR1 is SGHNT and CDR2 is YYREEE (reference sequence). CDR3 length: 14 amino acids. Here the CDR3 DNA reads TGTGCCAGCAGCTTGGGGGCCTTTACAGGGGGGGCTTTCTTT. It specifies CASSLGAFTGGAFF. Complete variable domain (other parts from reference TRBV5-4 and TRBJ1-1): ETGVTQSPTHLIKTRGQQVTLRCSSQSGHNTVSWYQQALGQGPQFIFQYYREEENGRGNFPPRFSGLQFPNYSSELNVNALELDDSALYLCASSLGAFTGGAFFGQGTRLTVV.

A few counts support this clone. Within the sample, other DNA sequences also encode this same CDR3. The J gene is TRBJ1-1, the V gene TRBV11-2, with D perhaps matching TRBD1 (6 bases). In germline, CDR1 is SGHAT, CDR2 FQNNGV. V lost 5 bases, J lost 0 bases, and 10 bases lay in between. This CDR3 spans 14 amino acids. CDR3 loop: CASSRGGLNTEAFF. The CDR3 bases are TGTGCCAGCAGCAGAGGGGGTTTGAACACTGAAGCTTTCTTT.